These 19 T cell receptor beta chains came from one sample sequenced in a study of CD8 T cells in Susac syndrome. Random hexamers primed reverse transcription of about 0.5 to 1 ug RNA. TCRdb reanalysed the immunoSEQ multiplex PCR reads using MiXCR and keeps one entry per CDR3 protein. Of 140,000 or so distinct CDR3 sequences listed, approximately 95% are singletons. The sample was CD4+ T cells from PBMCs. Receptor source: a human donor with multiple sclerosis.

In its sample, this clonotype was seen a few times. This rearrangement joins TRBV7-2 to TRBJ2-5, with 10 bases aligning to TRBD1. The CDR3 is made up of 14 amino acids. After removal of 8 bases from V and 4 bases from J, the junction contained 7 bases not matched to a gene. Per germline, CDR1 SGHTA and CDR2 FQGNSA. The CDR3, as DNA: TGTGCCAGCGGCAAGACAGGGGGCTTAGAGACCCAGTACTTC. Its protein is CASGKTGGLETQYF.

This clonotype was seen once. V gene TRBV15 combines with J gene TRBJ1-1; D gene unclear. The CDR3 has 16 amino acids. The V end was cut by 0 bases, the J end by 4 bases, with 15 bases between. Germline V gene lookup returns CDR1 LNHNV and CDR2 YYDKDF (reference sequence). CDR3 sequence reads: CATSRDGNRRTTEAFF. CDR3 DNA: TGTGCCACCAGCAGAGACGGCAATCGTCGGACCACTGAAGCTTTCTTT.

The V gene is TRBV29-1, the J gene TRBJ1-2, with 9 positions matching TRBD1. Unmatched junction bases numbered 9, after V lost 2 bases and J lost 8 bases. The CDR3 is made up of 14 amino acids. CDR1 and CDR2 (germline): SQVTM, ANQGSEA. CDR3: CSVEFRDRAVGYTF. DNA for the CDR3: TGCAGCGTTGAATTCCGGGACAGGGCTGTCGGCTACACCTTC.

V gene TRBV5-1 combines with J gene TRBJ2-3, with D uncertain. From germline, CDR1 is SGHRS and CDR2 YFSETQ. The CDR3 length is 13 residues. V was clipped by 2 bases and J by 1 base, with 5 bases between them. The CDR3 spells CASSLEGTDTQYF. In DNA form, the CDR3 reads TGCGCCAGCAGCTTAGAAGGCACAGATACGCAGTATTTT.

The chain is built from TRBV29-1 and TRBJ2-3; 7 bases are shared with TRBD2. Germline CDR1 reads SQVTM; CDR2 reads ANQGSEA. The CDR3 is 13 amino acids. Unmatched junction bases numbered 5, after V lost 6 bases and J lost 2 bases. CDR3 protein: CSVQAGNTDTQYF. In DNA form, the CDR3 reads TGCAGCGTCCAAGCGGGGAACACAGATACGCAGTATTTT.

The V and J genes are TRBV29-1 and TRBJ1-4, with 9 bases matching TRBD1. V shed 0 bases, J shed 8 bases, and the junction held 4 bases outside the gene matches. The CDR3 runs 14 residues. Germline V gene lookup returns CDR1 SQVTM and CDR2 ANQGSEA. CDR3: CSVEEDRGKEKLFF. The CDR3 DNA reads as TGCAGCGTTGAAGAGGACAGGGGAAAAGAAAAACTGTTTTTT.

The table lists this clonotype with a count of one. V and J are TRBV5-1 and TRBJ1-1; the D is unclear. Germline CDR1 reads SGHRS; CDR2 reads YFSETQ. This CDR3 has 15 amino acids. With 3 bases removed from V and 2 bases from J, the gap between germline ends came to 14 bases. The CDR3 is CASSSQTVFNTEAFF. As DNA, the CDR3 is TGCGCCAGCAGCTCCCAAACAGTCTTCAACACTGAAGCTTTCTTT.

The chain joins TRBV6-2 or TRBV6-3 to TRBJ2-1, with unresolved D. Germline CDR1 MNHEY, CDR2 SVGEGT. The germline V and J ends were trimmed by 6 bases and 2 bases, with 14 bases remaining between them. CDR3 size: 15 residues. CDR3 DNA: TGTGCCAGCAGCTTAGGATTTCCGGCCTACAATGAGCAGTTCTTC. This translates into CASSLGFPAYNEQFF.

The chain combines TRBV24-1 with TRBJ1-5; the D gene is possibly TRBD1 (5 bases). This CDR3 region has 13 residues. Looked up from germline, CDR1 is KGHDR and CDR2 is SFDVKD. V was cut by 5 bases and J by 4 bases, with 8 bases left in between. In DNA, the CDR3 is TGTGCCACCAGTGTATCAGGGAATCAGCCCCAGCATTTT. Its translation: CATSVSGNQPQHF.

This clonotype was seen a few times. V gene TRBV12-3 or TRBV12-4 combines with J gene TRBJ1-1; maybe TRBD1 (5 bases). Trimming left V 5 bases short and J 1 base short, with 11 bases between. The CDR3 spans 14 residues. CDR3: CASSPGTANTEAFF. The CDR3, as DNA: TGTGCCAGCAGTCCTGGGACGGCGAACACTGAAGCTTTCTTT.

J is TRBJ1-2 and V is TRBV27; weak D call: TRBD1 (6 bases). Germline values: CDR1 MNHEY, CDR2 SMNVEV (reference sequence). V lost 0 bases, J lost 7 bases, and 15 bases lay in between. This CDR3 is built from 15 residues. CDR3 bases: TGTGCCAGCAGTTTATCGATGCAGGGGAAGAGTGGCTACACCTTC. Translating it yields CASSLSMQGKSGYTF.

This clonotype has only one observation. The genes are TRBV12-3 or TRBV12-4 and TRBJ1-2; 9 positions match TRBD1. V was pared by 5 bases and J by 7 bases, with 8 bases of the junction left unmatched. The CDR3 has 14 amino acids. CDR3 region: CASSPGQGVGGYTF. The CDR3, as DNA: TGTGCCAGCAGTCCGGGACAGGGCGTCGGTGGCTACACCTTC.

This chain uses TRBV14 with TRBJ2-1; TRBD2 matches at 7 bases. Losses at the gene ends were 2 bases for V and 12 bases for J; bases not matched to a gene: 7. In germline, CDR1 is SGHDN, CDR2 FVKESK. This CDR3 is built from 13 residues. The CDR3 nucleotides read TGTGCCAGCAGCCAATTGACGGGGGGAACGCAGTTCTTC. Translated, it gives CASSQLTGGTQFF.

This chain uses TRBV3-1 with TRBJ2-3; either TRBD1 or TRBD2 may fit D (6 bases each). Deletions cut 0 bases from V and 4 bases from J, with 17 bases between. The germline V gene encodes CDR1 LGHDT and CDR2 YNNKEL (reference sequence). The CDR3 extends over 17 amino acids. CDR3 amino acids: CASSQDPGARAADTQYF. DNA of the CDR3: TGTGCCAGCAGCCAAGACCCGGGGGCTAGGGCCGCAGATACGCAGTATTTT.

Only one count was recorded for this clonotype. The chain is built from TRBV20-1 and TRBJ2-7; TRBD2 matches 7 bases. Looked up from germline, CDR1 is DFQATT and CDR2 is SNEGSKA (reference sequence). The V and J ends lost 3 bases and 4 bases, in that order; junction bases with no gene match: 9. The CDR3 covers 14 residues. CDR3 coding DNA: TGCAGTGCTAGGCATGCGGGAGTAGGTTACGAGCAGTACTTC. It translates to CSARHAGVGYEQYF.

CDR3 DNA sequence: TGTGCCAGCAGCCAAGGGTGGGGGCAACATCAGCCCCAGCATTTT. Protein: CASSQGWGQHQPQHF. The genes are TRBV3-1 and TRBJ1-5, with D perhaps matching TRBD1 (6 bases). Germline assignment: CDR1 LGHDT and CDR2 YNNKEL (reference sequence). V gave up 1 base and J gave up 5 bases, with 12 bases separating them. The CDR3 consists of 15 residues.

The CDR3 is CAWSGGGQNYYGYTF. In DNA, the CDR3 is TGTGCCTGGAGTGGAGGGGGACAGAATTACTATGGCTACACCTTC. The rearrangement joins TRBV30 to TRBJ1-2; 7 positions agree with TRBD1. Germline CDR1 and CDR2: GTSNPN and SVGIG (reference sequence). This CDR3 spans 15 amino acids. V lost 1 base to trimming and J lost 3 bases; unmatched junction nucleotides: 8.

The rearrangement links TRBV20-1 to TRBJ2-3; no definite D call. The CDR3 contains 14 residues. Germline assignment: CDR1 DFQATT and CDR2 SNEGSKA (reference sequence). The V and J ends lost 2 bases and 3 bases respectively, with 12 bases between them. Here the CDR3 reads CSARNSLRTDTQYF. The CDR3 region has the DNA TGCAGTGCTAGAAATAGCCTCCGGACAGATACGCAGTATTTT.

This clonotype was recorded once. This chain links TRBV12-3 or TRBV12-4 with TRBJ1-5; D is unclear. The length of the CDR3 is 15 residues. V dropped 7 bases and J dropped 4 bases, with 17 bases sitting between them. CDR3 residues: CASNPGNTRNQPQHF. In DNA form, the CDR3 reads TGTGCCAGCAACCCAGGAAACACCAGGAATCAGCCCCAGCATTTT.